The rows below give T cell receptor beta chains drawn from one sample of a study of T cell repertoires in cytomegalovirus infection. The antigens these receptors bind are not known. TCRdb passed the reads through MiXCR, listing each CDR3 protein once. Here the sample spans 450,000 to 600,000 distinct CDR3 sequences, 30% to 40% being singletons. The input for sequencing was cultured PBMCs, taken from culture after CMV antigen stimulation. The receptors derive from a human donor in good health (CMV status not recorded). Some clones in this sample may be carry-over from other donors' samples. The conserved cysteine and the conserved F or W are not part of the CDR3 here. Rows may omit the clone size; those that give it use once, few, many or a size class.

clone_size	v_call	j_call	cdr3_aa
few	TRBV28	TRBJ2-5	ASSLTSGRGYQETQY
NA	TRBV7-2	TRBJ2-2	ASSLAIGEGITGELF
NA	TRBV5-4	TRBJ2-4	ASSLPGLAGENIQY
NA	TRBV6-2/TRBV6-3	TRBJ2-7	ASSPWTAKGGYEQY
NA	TRBV7-6	TRBJ1-1	ASSLGDRAGTEAF
NA	TRBV12-3/TRBV12-4	TRBJ1-6	ASSLPHGARNSPLH
few	TRBV27	TRBJ2-7	ASSLSAGVSSQQY
few	TRBV28	TRBJ2-1	ASSLTEGRENGPYNEQF
NA	TRBV6-2/TRBV6-3	TRBJ1-5	ASSSDRPSQPHH
few	TRBV7-3	TRBJ1-1	ASSRTDSLNTEAF
NA	TRBV18	TRBJ2-1	ASSPKVAGGLHEQF
few	TRBV28	TRBJ1-2	ASNTGQGSYT
NA	TRBV7-2	TRBJ2-7	ASSLFSPWRERGISYEQY
few	TRBV6-1	TRBJ1-6	ASTRQGSASSYNSPLH
NA	TRBV27	TRBJ1-2	ASHSIKTGGDGYT
NA	TRBV19	TRBJ2-3	ASSPSTLITDTQY
NA	TRBV19	TRBJ1-5	ASSGGPHQPQH
NA	TRBV20-1	TRBJ1-5	SASEGTYSNQPQH
NA	TRBV6-1	TRBJ1-2	ASSWGSGGGYT
NA	TRBV7-2	TRBJ1-1	ASKGGGWTEAF
NA	TRBV20-1	TRBJ2-3	SARDPTAGGPADTQY
few	TRBV7-9	TRBJ2-1	ASSGLSGSLGVGEQF
few	TRBV15	TRBJ1-5	ATSRGNRDSVRQPQH
once	TRBV5-1	TRBJ2-3	ASSFGAGGPTADTQY
NA	TRBV11-2	TRBJ2-2	ASKVAGITGELF
few	TRBV28	TRBJ2-1	ASSLWTGPDNEQF
NA	TRBV11-2	TRBJ2-5	ASSLSLAGPGETQY
NA	TRBV11-2	TRBJ2-6	ASSLGRRGAPSAGANVLT
NA	TRBV19	TRBJ1-5	ATAGGANNQPQH
NA	TRBV6-1	TRBJ2-7	ASTLANRDEQY
few	TRBV7-3	TRBJ2-5	ASSLMPGSGETQY
many	TRBV11-2	TRBJ1-1	ASSPDLVQNEAF
NA	TRBV11-2	TRBJ2-1	ASSPEGVTDEQF
NA	TRBV20-1	TRBJ2-3	SASFSGNTDTQY
NA	TRBV20-1	TRBJ1-1	SAKGLKNTEAF
NA	TRBV12-3/TRBV12-4	TRBJ2-3	ASSFSHRGSDTQY
NA	TRBV19	TRBJ1-2	ASSIPTRNPYGYT
once	TRBV5-4	TRBJ2-1	ASSPTSPGDNEQF
few	TRBV5-4	TRBJ2-3	ASSLPYPSTDTQY
NA	TRBV19	TRBJ1-5	ASIPGDLNQPQH
NA	TRBV6-2/TRBV6-3	TRBJ1-1	ASSLVAESNTEAF
NA	TRBV7-8	TRBJ2-3	ASSFSVTDTQY
NA	TRBV6-2/TRBV6-3	TRBJ1-2	ASSYSSPGYGYT
NA	TRBV11-2	TRBJ2-1	ASSLDSRDSYNEQF
few	TRBV7-2	TRBJ2-7	ASSSRPSYEQY
NA	TRBV28	TRBJ2-7	ASSEGGPGEQY